This passage covers 23 T cell receptor beta chains from one sample sequenced in a study of CD8 T cells in ankylosing spondylitis. TCRdb re-analysed the 5' RACE reads in MiXCR, keeping a single row per CDR3 protein. The top ten hold 0.9% to 1.2% of the sample, which has nearly 350,000 distinct CDR3 sequences, roughly 14% seen once. Sequenced material: blood, either unsorted or a sorted T cell fraction (not recorded which). The receptors here all came from a male donor with ankylosing spondylitis or in good health (not recorded which).

The V and J genes are TRBV5-1 and TRBJ2-7; 9 bases agree with TRBD1. CDR1 and CDR2 from the germline V gene are SGHRS and YFSETQ. The CDR3 spans 13 residues. J lost 6 bases, V lost 6 bases, and 7 bases had no gene match. CDR3: CASTLDRGVEQYF. Written as DNA, the CDR3 is TGCGCCAGCACCCTGGACAGGGGTGTCGAGCAGTACTTC.

The rearrangement links TRBV7-2 to TRBJ1-3; D is perhaps TRBD1 (5 bases). The ends were cut back, 2 bases at V and 2 bases at J, with 10 bases in the middle. Germline V gene data show CDR1 as SGHTA and CDR2 as FQGNSA. The CDR3 extends over 15 amino acids. The CDR3 coding sequence is TGTGCCAGCAGCTTAACTGGGGCGGCTGGAAACACCATATATTTT. Translation gives CASSLTGAAGNTIYF.

This clonotype appeared a few times. The CDR3 DNA follows: TGTGCCAGCAGCCCACCAAGATGGGATGAAAAACTGTTTTTT. This codes for CASSPPRWDEKLFF. The J gene is TRBJ1-4, the V gene TRBV3-1; no reliable D call. Germline CDR1 is LGHDT and CDR2 is YNNKEL (reference sequence). CDR3 size: 14 residues. V lost 4 bases and J lost 6, with 12 bases in between.

About this clonotype itself: At one end, the junction sequence differs from germline, possibly due to a read error. V and J are TRBV20-1 and TRBJ2-3, with 12 bases fitting TRBD2. This CDR3 spans 12 amino acids. The germline V gene encodes CDR1 DFQATT and CDR2 SNEGSKA (reference sequence). The chain's CDR3 is CGTSGPTDTQYF. For the CDR3, the DNA is TGTGGGACTAGCGGGCCCACAGATACGCAGTATTTT.

This clonotype was recorded many times. The rearrangement uses TRBV5-1 and TRBJ2-5; D gene uncertain. V gave up 3 bases and J gave up 6 bases, with 9 bases separating them. Germline V CDR1 and CDR2: SGHRS, YFSETQ. CDR3 length: 12 amino acids. CDR3 protein: CASSSNQKTQYF. The CDR3 DNA sequence: TGCGCCAGCAGCTCGAACCAGAAGACCCAGTACTTC.

The V and J genes are TRBV12-5 and TRBJ2-3; D possibly corresponds to TRBD2 (5 bases). This CDR3 has 12 amino acids. V lost 3 bases and J lost 7, with 8 bases in between. Germline V lookup: CDR1 LGHNT, CDR2 FRNRAP. In DNA form, the CDR3 reads TGTGCTAGTGGTTTTCCCGGGAATACGCAGTATTTT. It encodes CASGFPGNTQYF.

J is TRBJ2-1 and V is TRBV5-1; TRBD1 matches 7 bases. From germline, CDR1 is SGHRS and CDR2 YFSETQ. The CDR3 has 16 residues. After removal of 0 bases from V and 2 bases from J, the junction contained 5 bases not matched to a gene. Here the CDR3 reads CASSLVSQGAYNEQFF. The CDR3 DNA sequence: TGCGCCAGCAGCTTGGTTAGCCAGGGGGCCTACAATGAGCAGTTCTTC.

The chain is built from TRBV10-3 and TRBJ2-7; D is unclear. Trimming cost V 6 bases and J 0 bases, with 9 bases left between them. CDR3 length: 13 residues. Germline V gene lookup returns CDR1 ENHRY and CDR2 SYGVKD. In nucleotides, the CDR3 is TGTGCCATCAGCACTGGCGTCTCCTACGAGCAGTACTTC. This translates into CAISTGVSYEQYF.

This clonotype was picked up a small number of times. The chain recombines TRBV5-1 with TRBJ2-5; 7 bases match TRBD1. The V gene end was trimmed by 5 bases and the J gene end by 5 bases; junction bases not matched to a gene: 12. The CDR3 is 15 residues long. Germline values: CDR1 SGHRS, CDR2 YFSETQ. The CDR3 protein is CASRPNQGVQETQYF. CDR3 DNA: TGCGCCAGCAGGCCGAATCAGGGGGTTCAGGAGACCCAGTACTTC.

This clonotype has ten or more counts. This chain connects TRBV29-1 to TRBJ1-1; TRBD1 might be the D (6 bases). Germline assignment: CDR1 SQVTM and CDR2 ANQGSEA. The CDR3 runs 14 residues. The V gene lost 4 bases and the J gene lost 3 bases, with 15 bases spanning the gap. The CDR3 bases are TGCAGCGTTGGAGGGGGGGCTGGCGACACTGAAGCTTTCTTT. As protein: CSVGGGAGDTEAFF.

The rearrangement links TRBV14 to TRBJ1-1; 8 bases line up with TRBD1. Germline V lookup: CDR1 SGHDN, CDR2 FVKESK. V shed 8 bases, J shed 6 bases, and the junction held 11 bases outside the gene matches. This CDR3 region has 14 residues. As DNA, the CDR3 is TGTGCCAGCCGCCGGGACAGGCAGTCCTCTGAAGCTTTCTTT. Translating gives CASRRDRQSSEAFF.

This clonotype has more than one count but fewer than ten. This rearrangement joins TRBV4-2 to TRBJ2-3; D may correspond to TRBD1 or TRBD2 (5 bases each). Germline V lookup: CDR1 LGHNA, CDR2 YNFKEQ. The CDR3 loop spans 15 amino acids. Trimming cost V 3 bases and J 5 bases, with 15 bases left between them. CDR3 coding DNA: TGTGCCAGCAGCCAGAAAGGGACCGGGGAAGATACGCAGTATTTT. Its protein product is CASSQKGTGEDTQYF.

The chain is built from TRBV7-2 and TRBJ2-1; 10 nucleotides match TRBD2. Germline loops: CDR1 SGHTA, CDR2 FQGNSA. The CDR3 covers 17 residues. The trim removed 5 bases at V and 5 bases at J, leaving 12 bases unmatched. The CDR3 region has the DNA TGTGCCAGCAGCCCCAAACCGGGACTAGCGCTTCACAATGAGCAGTTCTTC. Translated: CASSPKPGLALHNEQFF.

This clonotype was counted ten times or more. This chain connects TRBV10-2 to TRBJ2-7; 8 bases line up with TRBD2. The CDR3 extends over 16 amino acids. J lost 0 bases, V lost 4 bases, and 8 bases had no gene match. CDR1 WSHSY and CDR2 SAAADI come from the germline V gene. The CDR3 DNA reads as TGCGCCAGCAGTGCTCTAGCGGGCAGGAGCTCCTACGAGCAGTACTTC. As protein: CASSALAGRSSYEQYF.

This chain uses TRBV29-1 with TRBJ1-5, with 7 bases fitting TRBD1. The CDR3 extends over 14 amino acids. With 6 bases clipped from V and 2 bases from J, the junction kept 7 bases outside the gene matches. From germline, CDR1 is SQVTM and CDR2 ANQGSEA. CDR3 in amino acids: CSVRTGGGNQPQHF. The CDR3 DNA reads TGCAGCGTAAGGACAGGCGGCGGCAATCAGCCCCAGCATTTT.

This clonotype was found a few times. The chain recombines TRBV20-1 with TRBJ1-1; weak D call: TRBD1 (6 bases). The CDR3 is 14 amino acids. The V gene's germline CDR1 is DFQATT and CDR2 SNEGSKA (reference sequence). Between the trimmed V and J ends, which lost 6 bases and 2 bases, there was a span of 16 bases. The CDR3 loop reads CSAQTGAFNTEAFF. In DNA, the CDR3 is TGCAGTGCCCAGACAGGCGCCTTTAACACTGAAGCTTTCTTT.

The V gene is TRBV4-1, the J gene TRBJ1-4, with 9 bases identical to TRBD1. CDR3 length: 17 amino acids. Germline values: CDR1 MGHRA, CDR2 YSYEKL. J lost 5 bases, V lost 4 bases, and 11 bases had no gene match. The CDR3 loop reads CASSPRDREKWNEKLFF. Here the CDR3 DNA reads TGCGCCAGCAGCCCCCGGGACAGGGAAAAGTGGAATGAAAAACTGTTTTTT.

Ten or more counts support this clonotype. The chain carries TRBV18 and TRBJ1-2; no clear D. CDR1 is KGHSH and CDR2 is LQKENI in the germline V gene. This CDR3 region has 11 residues. The V gene lost 2 bases and the J gene lost 6 bases, with 4 bases spanning the gap. The CDR3 loop is CASSPGDGYTF. CDR3 nucleotides: TGTGCCAGCTCACCAGGGGATGGCTACACCTTC.

The chain is built from TRBV27 and TRBJ2-2, with D maybe TRBD2 (6 bases). This CDR3 has 13 amino acids. The V gene's germline CDR1 is MNHEY and CDR2 SMNVEV (reference sequence). V was pared by 4 bases and J by 6 bases, with 9 bases between. The CDR3 protein is CASSSRLAGELFF. The CDR3 nucleotides read TGTGCCAGCAGTTCCAGACTAGCCGGGGAGCTGTTTTTT.

The chain combines TRBV15 with TRBJ2-1; D is unclear. This CDR3 comprises 14 residues. The germline V and J ends were trimmed by 0 bases and 6 bases, with 9 bases remaining between them. Germline CDR1 is LNHNV and CDR2 is YYDKDF (reference sequence). In DNA, the CDR3 is TGTGCCACCAGCAGAGACTTGGGCAGCAATGAGCAGTTCTTC. Translating gives CATSRDLGSNEQFF. Variable domain in full (rest from reference TRBV15 and TRBJ2-1): DAMVIQNPRYQVTQFGKPVTLSCSQTLNHNVMYWYQQKSSQAPKLLFHYYDKDFNNEADTPDNFQSRRPNTSFCFLDIRSPGLGDTAMYLCATSRDLGSNEQFFGPGTRLTVL.

This clonotype has at least ten counts. The gene calls are TRBV12-3 or TRBV12-4 and TRBJ2-1; D gene ambiguous. The CDR3 contains 13 residues. Trimming took off 2 bases at V and 8 bases at J, with 10 bases between the two ends. CDR3 DNA sequence: TGTGCCAGCAGTTTACCCGGTCTCGATGAGCAGTTCTTC. Translating it yields CASSLPGLDEQFF.

This clonotype was observed a few times. J is TRBJ2-1 and V is TRBV12-3 or TRBV12-4; 7 bases align to TRBD1. The CDR3 consists of 12 residues. Germline trimming cut 5 bases from V and 7 bases from J; bases unmatched to any gene: 2. The CDR3 region has the DNA TGTGCCAGCAGTACCAGGGGGAATGAGCAGTTCTTC. Its protein product is CASSTRGNEQFF.

This clonotype was found many times. V gene TRBV12-3 or TRBV12-4 combines with J gene TRBJ1-2; 9 bases line up with TRBD1. The J segment lost 7 bases and the V segment lost 6 bases, leaving 6 bases of the junction unmatched. The CDR3 consists of 13 residues. The CDR3 spells CASRAGTGPGYTF. The DNA for the CDR3 is TGTGCCAGCAGAGCCGGGACAGGGCCTGGCTACACCTTC.